This TCR beta chain was recovered during a study of blood T cell repertoires in COVID-19. Study in general: Acute and convalescent COVID-19 samples came from the United States, Italy and Spain.

The protocol was immunoSEQ multiplex PCR, while the TCRdb copy is restricted to in-frame clones and leaves out a portion. The sample contains about 160,000 clones, roughly 87% of which appear only once. Trimming at V came to 1 base and at J to 6 bases, leaving 15 bases not matched to a gene. Germline lookup yields CDR1 SGHTA and CDR2 FQGNSA. The CDR3 extends over 18 amino acids. Source material: PBMCs or T cells enriched from blood (not recorded which). The chain combines TRBV7-2 with TRBJ2-1; 7 bases line up with TRBD2. The receptor was isolated from a woman in her forties or fifties who had recovered from COVID-19. The CDR3 nucleotides are TGTGCCAGCAGCTTAGACGCGTTGGCGGGAGTGCGGATCAATGAGCAGTTCTTC. Its translation: CASSLDALAGVRINEQFF.